The 26 T cell receptor beta chains given below trace back to one sample, sequenced in a study of technical replicates of blood from a handful of donors (dated by TCRdb to the late 2010s). Libraries were constructed by the immunoSEQ multiplex PCR assay. Here the immuneACCESS table is served through TCRdb, limited to in-frame sequences with V and J called. Missing clones are a known gap in these copies; in checked studies unresolved V genes cover under half, and the rest lacks a known reason. The sample table records about 66,000 clones; about 90% of these occur just once. The ten largest clones add up to roughly 0.37% of the sample. The sequencing input was T cells isolated from PBMCs. These receptor sequences come from a human donor in good health.

This clone has just one count. For the CDR3, the DNA is TGTGCCAGCAGTGAATCGGGGACAGGGGATCACGAGCAGTACTTC. This codes for CASSESGTGDHEQYF. This sequence joins TRBV6-1 and TRBJ2-7; 10 nucleotides align to TRBD1. The germline V gene has CDR1 MNHNS and CDR2 SASEGT. This CDR3 region has 15 residues. J was trimmed by 5 bases and V by 2 bases; bases with no gene match: 6.

J is TRBJ1-1 and V is TRBV21-1; no check of the table's D call, TRBD1, against the DNA was made. TRBV21-1 is deemed a pseudogene. The CDR3 totals 16 residues. DNA of the CDR3: TGTGCCAGCAGCAAGGCCCCGGGACAGGGGCCCACTGAAGCTTTCTTT. It translates to CASSKAPGQGPTEAFF.

V gene TRBV11-2 combines with J gene TRBJ2-1; TRBD2 agrees at 12 bases. The CDR3 runs 16 residues. V lost 5 bases and J lost 4; bases outside the gene matches: 6. The V gene's germline CDR1 is SGHAT and CDR2 FQNNGV. In DNA form, the CDR3 reads TGTGCCAGCAGCCTGCCGGGACTAGCGGGTTACAATGAGCAGTTCTTC. Translated, it gives CASSLPGLAGYNEQFF.

The chain carries TRBV7-9 and TRBJ2-7, with TRBD1 matching over 10 bases. J lost 0 bases, V lost 6 bases, and 5 bases had no gene match. There are 15 residues in the CDR3. In germline, CDR1 is SEHNR, CDR2 FQNEAQ (reference sequence). The CDR3 spells CASSTGTGDSYEQYF. The CDR3 DNA is TGTGCCAGCAGTACCGGGACAGGGGACTCCTACGAGCAGTACTTC. Looking up the rest from reference TRBV7-9 and TRBJ2-7 gives the full variable domain: DTGVSQNPRHKITKRGQNVTFRCDPISEHNRLYWYRQTLGQGPEFLTYFQNEAQLEKSRLLSDRFSAERPKGSFSTLEIQRTEQGDSAMYLCASSTGTGDSYEQYFGPGTRLTVT.

The chain recombines TRBV27 with TRBJ1-2; 7 bases are shared with TRBD1. There are 14 residues in the CDR3. V lost 1 base, J lost 6 bases, and 5 bases stayed unmatched. Germline V gene data show CDR1 as MNHEY and CDR2 as SMNVEV (reference sequence). The CDR3 loop is CASSLYRRGDGYTF. CDR3 coding DNA: TGTGCCAGCAGTTTATATCGCAGGGGGGATGGCTACACCTTC.

This chain uses TRBV28 with TRBJ2-1; 7 bases map to TRBD2. The germline CDR1 and CDR2 sequences are MDHEN and SYDVKM. V dropped 0 bases and J dropped 7; count of bases not matched to a gene: 9. This CDR3 comprises 16 residues. The CDR3 region has the DNA TGTGCCAGCAGTTTATGGGTTCGCGGGAGAGGAAATGAGCAGTTCTTC. It translates to CASSLWVRGRGNEQFF.

Only one count was recorded for this clone. J is TRBJ2-2 and V is TRBV19; tentatively, D is TRBD2 (6 bases). Trimming removed 6 bases at V and 1 base at J, with 15 bases between. The germline V gene encodes CDR1 LNHDA and CDR2 SQIVND (reference sequence). This CDR3 contains 16 residues. The CDR3 DNA reads as TGTGCCAGTAGGGGCCCGGCGGGAAGGAACACCGGGGAGCTGTTTTTT. Its translation is CASRGPAGRNTGELFF.

V gene TRBV28 combines with J gene TRBJ1-5, with a weak D call TRBD1 (5 bases). This CDR3 has 14 residues. V lost 5 bases and J 2 bases, leaving 10 bases between the germline ends. Germline loops: CDR1 MDHEN, CDR2 SYDVKM. In nucleotides, the CDR3 is TGTGCCAGCAGTCCAGGGACTGGCAATCAGCCCCAGCATTTT. Its translation: CASSPGTGNQPQHF.

The V call is TRBV5-6, the J call TRBJ1-4, with D uncertain. The CDR3 has 13 residues. The germline V gene encodes CDR1 SGHDT and CDR2 YYEEEE. V was cut by 5 bases and J by 10 bases, with 15 bases left in between. The CDR3: CASRERSSRKLFF. CDR3 nucleotides: TGTGCCAGCAGAGAAAGGAGCAGTAGAAAACTGTTTTTT.

The chain is built from TRBV18 and TRBJ2-1; TRBD2 matches 13 bases. CDR3 length: 15 residues. CDR1 and CDR2 (germline): KGHSH, LQKENI. The ends lost 3 bases at V and 8 bases at J; junction bases unmatched: 4. CDR3 DNA: TGTGCCAGCTCACCTAGGACTAGCGGGAGCGATGAGCAGTTCTTC. This gives the protein CASSPRTSGSDEQFF.

This clone came up once. The chain uses TRBV18 and TRBJ2-5, with 7 bases aligning to TRBD2. The germline V gene has CDR1 KGHSH and CDR2 LQKENI. The CDR3 contains 14 residues. Germline trimming cut 3 bases from V and 3 bases from J; bases unmatched to any gene: 4. CDR3 loop: CASSPGLDEETQYF. As DNA, the CDR3 is TGTGCCAGCTCACCTGGACTAGATGAAGAGACCCAGTACTTC.

The chain recombines TRBV30 with TRBJ2-7, with 10 bases aligning to TRBD2. Germline V CDR1 and CDR2: GTSNPN, SVGIG (reference sequence). The CDR3 is 14 residues long. V shed 0 bases, J shed 6 bases, and the junction held 5 bases outside the gene matches. CDR3 DNA: TGTGCCTGGAGTGTACGGACTAGCGGACGCGAGCAGTACTTC. As protein: CAWSVRTSGREQYF. Drawing the rest from reference TRBV30 and TRBJ2-7, the complete variable domain is SQTIHQWPATLVQPVGSPLSLECTVEGTSNPNLYWYRQAAGRGLQLLFYSVGIGQISSEVPQNLSASRPQDRQFILSSKKLLLSDSGFYLCAWSVRTSGREQYFGPGTRLTVT.

The CDR3 DNA is TGCAGCGTTGAAAATGGACAGGGGGCGCGCGGCTACACCTTC. Translated: CSVENGQGARGYTF. This chain links TRBV29-1 with TRBJ1-2; the match to TRBD1 covers 11 bases. Trimming took 2 bases from V and 8 from J; bases not matched to a gene: 7. CDR1 is SQVTM, CDR2 ANQGSEA, per germline. The CDR3 totals 14 residues.

This clone was counted a single time. The genes are TRBV18 and TRBJ2-3, with D possibly matching TRBD2 (5 bases). Germline V lookup: CDR1 KGHSH, CDR2 LQKENI. V lost 6 bases and J lost 6, with 10 bases in between. This CDR3 has 12 amino acids. The CDR3 reads CASSGSGDTQYF. CDR3 coding DNA: TGTGCCAGCTCTGGCTCGGGGGATACGCAGTATTTT. The full variable domain, in which reference TRBV18 and TRBJ2-3 provide the parts outside the CDR3, is NAGVMQNPRHLVRRRGQEARLRCSPMKGHSHVYWYRQLPEEGLKFMVYLQKENIIDESGMPKERFSAEFPKEGPSILRIQQVVRGDSAAYFCASSGSGDTQYFGPGTRLTVL.

V is TRBV7-8 and J is TRBJ2-7; 9 bases line up with TRBD1. Looked up from germline, CDR1 is SGHVS and CDR2 is FQNEAQ. The CDR3 sequence is 14 residues long. The V gene end was trimmed by 5 bases and the J gene end by 6 bases; junction bases not matched to a gene: 8. CDR3 in DNA: TGTGCCAGCAGCACCGGGACAGGGAAAGTCGAGCAGTACTTC. Protein: CASSTGTGKVEQYF.

This chain joins TRBV4-3 and TRBJ2-3, with 8 bases aligning to TRBD2. The germline gives CDR1 LGHNA, CDR2 YSLEER. After removal of 0 bases from V and 4 bases from J, the junction contained 12 bases not matched to a gene. The CDR3 runs 18 residues. CDR3 protein: CASSQESLAGRPADTQYF. The CDR3 DNA reads as TGCGCCAGCAGCCAAGAGAGTTTAGCGGGAAGACCCGCAGATACGCAGTATTTT.

This clone was found a few times. The rearrangement joins TRBV30 to TRBJ1-4; the D is unclear. Germline CDR1 is GTSNPN and CDR2 is SVGIG (reference sequence). The V and J ends lost 0 bases and 7 bases respectively, with 12 bases between them. CDR3 length equals 14 residues. The CDR3: CAWSVTFEGEKLFF. CDR3 sequence (DNA): TGTGCCTGGAGTGTAACTTTCGAGGGTGAAAAACTGTTTTTT.

V usage is TRBV9 and J usage is TRBJ2-2; D gene uncertain. Looked up from germline, CDR1 is SGDLS and CDR2 is YYNGEE. This CDR3 has 15 amino acids. Between the trimmed V and J ends, which lost 4 bases and 0 bases, there was a span of 10 bases. CDR3 DNA: TGTGCCAGCAGCCCGAGGCAGTCGAACACCGGGGAGCTGTTTTTT. Amino acid sequence: CASSPRQSNTGELFF.

The chain links TRBV6-1 to TRBJ2-1; 8 bases match TRBD2. Looked up from germline, CDR1 is MNHNS and CDR2 is SASEGT. This CDR3 contains 15 residues. V lost 2 bases, J lost 10 bases, and 10 bases stayed unmatched. Here the CDR3 DNA reads TGTGCCAGCAGTGAATTTTTCGGGAGGGCCGGCGAGCAGTTCTTC. Residues: CASSEFFGRAGEQFF.

The table lists this clone with a few counts. The J gene is TRBJ2-2, the V gene TRBV7-2, with 9 positions matching TRBD2. The CDR3 contains 14 residues. In germline, CDR1 is SGHTA, CDR2 FQGNSA. J gave up 4 bases and V 5 bases, and 2 bases lay outside the gene matches. The CDR3 DNA reads as TGTGCCAGCAGCCCGACTAGCGGCACCGGGGAGCTGTTTTTT. Translated, it gives CASSPTSGTGELFF.

This clone was counted once. The chain carries TRBV7-3 and TRBJ2-7; tentative D call: TRBD2 (5 bases). V shed 0 bases and J shed 7 bases, with 16 bases lying between them. The CDR3 totals 15 residues. Germline loops: CDR1 SGHTA, CDR2 FQGTGA. For the CDR3, the DNA is TGTGCCAGCAGCTTAACAAGAGCTAGCTCACAAGAGCAGTACTTC. As protein: CASSLTRASSQEQYF.

The rearrangement links TRBV7-2 to TRBJ2-7, with 13 bases lining up with TRBD2. V was pared by 4 bases and J by 8 bases, with 14 bases of the junction left unmatched. This CDR3 is built from 17 residues. Germline loops: CDR1 SGHTA, CDR2 FQGNSA. The CDR3 nucleotides are TGTGCCAGCAGCTATGGACTAGCGGGAGCCCTCCGGGTCCAGCAGTACTTC. This codes for CASSYGLAGALRVQQYF.

The chain has TRBV6-4 and TRBJ2-3; 10 nucleotides match TRBD2. The CDR3 totals 16 residues. Trimming at V came to 2 bases and at J to 1 base, leaving 3 bases not matched to a gene. Germline values: CDR1 MRHNA, CDR2 SNTAGT. The CDR3 sequence: CASSDNLAGGTDTQYF. Here the CDR3 DNA reads TGTGCCAGCAGTGACAATCTAGCGGGAGGCACAGATACGCAGTATTTT.

The chain is built from TRBV9 and TRBJ2-1; 14 bases fit TRBD2. The CDR3 extends over 16 amino acids. V shed 3 bases, J shed 9 bases, and the junction held 8 bases outside the gene matches. Germline CDR1 is SGDLS and CDR2 is YYNGEE. CDR3 sequence reads: CASSARLAGGPSEQFF. The CDR3 region has the DNA TGTGCCAGCAGCGCCCGACTAGCGGGAGGGCCAAGTGAGCAGTTCTTC.

In nucleotides, the CDR3 is TGTGCCAGCAGCTTGGGCGGTACTCAGAACGAGCAGTACTTC. Residues: CASSLGGTQNEQYF. The chain links TRBV5-6 to TRBJ2-7; no clear D gene. The germline V gene has CDR1 SGHDT and CDR2 YYEEEE. The CDR3 is 14 amino acids. The germline V and J ends were trimmed by 0 bases and 5 bases, with 12 bases remaining between them.

This chain connects TRBV5-1 to TRBJ1-1; D remains ambiguous. The V gene's germline CDR1 is SGHRS and CDR2 YFSETQ. CDR3 length: 15 residues. Trimming left V 1 base short and J 1 base short, with 11 bases between. CDR3 coding DNA: TGCGCCAGCAGCTTGTTACAGCACGAGAACACTGAAGCTTTCTTT. Protein product: CASSLLQHENTEAFF.